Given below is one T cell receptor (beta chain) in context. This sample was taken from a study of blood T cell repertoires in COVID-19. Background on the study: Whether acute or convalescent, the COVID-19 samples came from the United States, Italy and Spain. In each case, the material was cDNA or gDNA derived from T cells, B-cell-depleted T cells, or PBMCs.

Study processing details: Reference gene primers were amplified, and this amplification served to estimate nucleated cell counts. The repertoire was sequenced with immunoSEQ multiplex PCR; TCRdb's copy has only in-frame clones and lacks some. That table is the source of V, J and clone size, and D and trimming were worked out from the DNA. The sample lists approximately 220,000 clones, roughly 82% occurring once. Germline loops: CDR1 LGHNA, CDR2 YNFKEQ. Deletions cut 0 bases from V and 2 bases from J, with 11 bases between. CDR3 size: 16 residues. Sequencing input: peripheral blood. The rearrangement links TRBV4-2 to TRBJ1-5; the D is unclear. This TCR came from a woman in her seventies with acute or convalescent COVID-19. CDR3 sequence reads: CASSQDWRAGNQPQHF. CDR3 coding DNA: TGTGCCAGCAGCCAAGATTGGCGGGCTGGCAATCAGCCCCAGCATTTT.